This T cell receptor beta chain was sequenced during a study of cytomegalovirus exposure and HLA in healthy donors. Study details: Researchers found that more than 70% of 398 genotyped donors fell within the Caucasian-associated ancestry cluster. Study-wide results and caveats: Cytomegalovirus association was assigned to 150 to 200 TCR beta chains. Reportedly, a later analysis found an Asian-associated ancestry cluster had fewer N-insertions than the roughly 700-donor mean. The records held CMV serostatus as the only immune exposure information.

A multiplex PCR was run with 60 Vbeta primers and 13 Jbeta primers. Here immunoSEQ multiplex PCR was the method, and the copy in TCRdb shows in-frame clones only, minus some. The sample shows over 200,000 clones, around 80% of them seen only once. With respect to this clone: The antigen is undetermined.

This CDR3 comprises 17 residues. Per germline, CDR1 SGHRS and CDR2 YFSETQ. With V trimmed by 0 bases and J by 5 bases, 12 bases remained unmatched. The TCR was taken from a woman between 40 and 50 years old in good health and CMV-seronegative. The rearrangement uses TRBV5-1 and TRBJ2-3, with 7 bases identical to TRBD2. Sequencing input: PBMCs. The CDR3 DNA sequence: TGCGCCAGCAGCTTGGGCGCGACTAGCATGGGAATAGATACGCAGTATTTT. It codes for CASSLGATSMGIDTQYF.